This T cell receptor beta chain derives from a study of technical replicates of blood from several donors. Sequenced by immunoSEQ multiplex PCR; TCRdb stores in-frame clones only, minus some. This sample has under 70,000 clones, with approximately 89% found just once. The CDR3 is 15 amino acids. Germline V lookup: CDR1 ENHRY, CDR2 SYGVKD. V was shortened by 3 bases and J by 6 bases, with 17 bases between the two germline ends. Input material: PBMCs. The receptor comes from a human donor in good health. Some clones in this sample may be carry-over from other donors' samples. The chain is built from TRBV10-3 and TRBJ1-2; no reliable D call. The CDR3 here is CAISDLGKGGHGYTF. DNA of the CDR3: TGTGCCATCAGTGACCTCGGGAAGGGAGGACATGGCTACACCTTC.